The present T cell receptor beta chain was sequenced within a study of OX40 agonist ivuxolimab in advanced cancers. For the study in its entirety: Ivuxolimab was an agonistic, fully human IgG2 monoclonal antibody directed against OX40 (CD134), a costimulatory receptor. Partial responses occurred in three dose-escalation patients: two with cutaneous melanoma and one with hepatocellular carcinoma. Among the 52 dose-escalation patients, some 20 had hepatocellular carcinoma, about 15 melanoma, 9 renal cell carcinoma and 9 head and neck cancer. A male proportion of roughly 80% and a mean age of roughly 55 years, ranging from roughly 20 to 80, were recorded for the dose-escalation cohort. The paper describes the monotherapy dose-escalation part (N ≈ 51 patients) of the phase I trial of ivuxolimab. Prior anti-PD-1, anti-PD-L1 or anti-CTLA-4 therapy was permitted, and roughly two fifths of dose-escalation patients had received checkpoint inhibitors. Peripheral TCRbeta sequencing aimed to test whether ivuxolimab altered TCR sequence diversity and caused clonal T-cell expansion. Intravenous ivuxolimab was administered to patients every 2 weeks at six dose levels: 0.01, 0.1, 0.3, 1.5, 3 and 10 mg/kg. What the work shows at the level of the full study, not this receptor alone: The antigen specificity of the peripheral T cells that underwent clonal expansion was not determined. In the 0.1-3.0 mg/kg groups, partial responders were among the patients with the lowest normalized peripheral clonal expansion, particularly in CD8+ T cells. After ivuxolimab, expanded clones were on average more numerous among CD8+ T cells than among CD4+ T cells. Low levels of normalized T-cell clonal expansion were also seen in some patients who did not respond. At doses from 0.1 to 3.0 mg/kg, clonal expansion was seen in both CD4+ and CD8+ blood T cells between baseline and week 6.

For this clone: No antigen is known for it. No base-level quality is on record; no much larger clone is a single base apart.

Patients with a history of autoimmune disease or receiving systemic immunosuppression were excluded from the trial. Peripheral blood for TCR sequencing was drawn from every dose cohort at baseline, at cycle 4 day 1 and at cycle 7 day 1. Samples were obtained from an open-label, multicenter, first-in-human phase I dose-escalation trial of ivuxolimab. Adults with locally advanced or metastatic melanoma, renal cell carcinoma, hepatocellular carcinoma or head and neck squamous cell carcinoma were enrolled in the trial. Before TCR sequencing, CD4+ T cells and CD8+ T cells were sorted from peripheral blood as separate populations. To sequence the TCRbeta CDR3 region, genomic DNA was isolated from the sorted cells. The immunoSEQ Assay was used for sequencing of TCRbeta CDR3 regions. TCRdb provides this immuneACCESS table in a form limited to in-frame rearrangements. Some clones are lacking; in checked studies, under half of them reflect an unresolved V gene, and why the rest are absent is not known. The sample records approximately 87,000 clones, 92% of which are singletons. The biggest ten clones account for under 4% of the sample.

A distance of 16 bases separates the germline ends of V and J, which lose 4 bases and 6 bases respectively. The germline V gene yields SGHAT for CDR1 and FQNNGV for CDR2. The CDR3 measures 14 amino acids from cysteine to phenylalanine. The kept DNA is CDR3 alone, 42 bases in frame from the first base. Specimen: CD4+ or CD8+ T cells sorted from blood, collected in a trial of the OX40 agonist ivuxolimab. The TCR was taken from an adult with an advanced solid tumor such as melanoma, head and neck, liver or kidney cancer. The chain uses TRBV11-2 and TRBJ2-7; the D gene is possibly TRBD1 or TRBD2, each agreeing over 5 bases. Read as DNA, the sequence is TGTGCCAGCAGCTCACCACGAGAGGGGCTCGAGCAGTACTTC. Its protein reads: CASSSPREGLEQYF.